The 10 T cell receptor beta chains listed next were all sequenced from one sample in a study of T cell responses to AZD1222 COVID-19 vaccine. The data were produced by immunoSEQ multiplex PCR, yet TCRdb's version contains in-frame clones alone and is incomplete. Altogether 110,000 to 150,000 clones are present, about 89% being singletons, with the ten largest covering approximately 3%. Source: peripheral blood, taken on day 0 of AZD1222 vaccination. These receptors were collected from an adult in good health.

The chain employs TRBV5-1 and TRBJ1-2, with D tentatively TRBD1 (5 bases). The CDR3 length is 13 residues. V lost 4 bases to trimming and J lost 5 bases, with 12 bases between them. The germline V gene encodes CDR1 SGHRS and CDR2 YFSETQ. The chain's CDR3 is CASSEGAGYGYTF. CDR3 nucleotide sequence: TGCGCCAGCAGCGAAGGGGCTGGTTATGGCTACACCTTC. The whole variable domain, filled in from reference TRBV5-1 and TRBJ1-2, reads KAGVTQTPRYLIKTRGQQVTLSCSPISGHRSVSWYQQTPGQGLQFLFEYFSETQRNKGNFPGRFSGRQFSNSRSEMNVSTLELGDSALYLCASSEGAGYGYTFGSGTRLTVV.

At least ten counts were recorded for this clone. The J gene is TRBJ2-1, the V gene TRBV5-1; D could derive from TRBD1 or TRBD2 (5 bases each). V lost 2 bases, J lost 4 bases, and 16 bases lay in between. Germline assignment: CDR1 SGHRS and CDR2 YFSETQ. The CDR3 is 16 residues long. The CDR3 DNA reads as TGCGCCAGCAGCTTCCTGCTCGGGACGCAGTACAATGAGCAGTTCTTC. Its protein is CASSFLLGTQYNEQFF.

The chain carries TRBV30 and TRBJ2-5; maybe TRBD2 (6 bases). CDR1 and CDR2 (germline): GTSNPN, SVGIG (reference sequence). With 0 bases removed from V and 1 base from J, the gap between germline ends came to 12 bases. This CDR3 is 15 amino acids long. The CDR3 reads CAWSVWAGIQETQYF. CDR3 coding DNA: TGTGCCTGGAGTGTATGGGCGGGGATCCAAGAGACCCAGTACTTC.

The chain uses TRBV7-9 and TRBJ1-2, with D uncertain. V shed 5 bases and J shed 5 bases, with 9 bases lying between them. The germline CDR1 and CDR2 sequences are SEHNR and FQNEAQ (reference sequence). CDR3 length equals 12 residues. The CDR3 DNA reads TGTGCCAGCAGCGGAAATCGATATGGCTACACCTTC. Translation: CASSGNRYGYTF.

The rearrangement joins TRBV18 to TRBJ1-2; the D gene is possibly TRBD1 (5 bases). Germline lookup yields CDR1 KGHSH and CDR2 LQKENI. V was shortened by 3 bases and J by 5 bases, with 13 bases between the two germline ends. The CDR3 contains 14 residues. The CDR3 DNA is TGTGCCAGCTCACCGGGACCGGACGTTTATGGCTACACCTTC. Protein product: CASSPGPDVYGYTF. Variable domain in full (rest from reference TRBV18 and TRBJ1-2): NAGVMQNPRHLVRRRGQEARLRCSPMKGHSHVYWYRQLPEEGLKFMVYLQKENIIDESGMPKERFSAEFPKEGPSILRIQQVVRGDSAAYFCASSPGPDVYGYTFGSGTRLTVV.

The chain combines TRBV18 with TRBJ2-1; D uncertain. The germline V gene encodes CDR1 KGHSH and CDR2 LQKENI. The V end lost 0 bases, the J end lost 5 bases, and 8 bases lay between the germline ends. CDR3 length: 14 amino acids. CDR3 in amino acids: CASSPPSYDNEQFF. CDR3 in DNA: TGTGCCAGCTCACCACCGAGCTACGACAATGAGCAGTTCTTC.

The chain employs TRBV2 and TRBJ1-6; the D gene is possibly TRBD1 (6 bases). CDR1 and CDR2 (germline): SNHLY, FYNNEI. The V end lost 3 bases, the J end lost 5 bases, and 14 bases lay between the germline ends. This CDR3 comprises 16 residues. This chain's CDR3 is CASSDNAGENNSPLHF. The CDR3 DNA sequence: TGTGCCAGCAGTGATAATGCAGGGGAAAATAATTCACCCCTCCACTTT.

The J gene is TRBJ1-1, the V gene TRBV27; D remains ambiguous. CDR3 size: 13 residues. Trimming left V 2 bases short and J 1 base short, with 5 bases between. Germline-derived CDR1 and CDR2 are MNHEY and SMNVEV (reference sequence). CDR3 loop: CASSLAGNTEAFF. CDR3 DNA sequence: TGTGCCAGCAGTTTAGCGGGGAACACTGAAGCTTTCTTT.

V usage is TRBV10-3 and J usage is TRBJ1-1; unclear D gene. V lost 6 bases to trimming and J lost 6 bases, with 17 bases between them. Germline values: CDR1 ENHRY, CDR2 SYGVKD. The CDR3 sequence is 14 residues long. The CDR3 sequence: CAISSRDLDSEAFF. The CDR3, as DNA: TGTGCCATCAGCAGTCGAGATTTAGACTCTGAAGCTTTCTTT.

The chain uses TRBV2 and TRBJ1-6; the D is unclear. This CDR3 is built from 14 residues. Germline CDR1 and CDR2: SNHLY and FYNNEI. Trimming left V 1 base short and J 8 bases short, with 9 bases between. This CDR3 is CASSEGVLYSPLHF. CDR3 DNA sequence: TGTGCCAGCAGTGAAGGAGTGCTATATTCACCCCTCCACTTT.